These T cell receptor beta chains were read from a single sample in a study of T-cell memory formation after mild COVID-19. TCRdb re-called the 5' RACE reads through MiXCR, storing one row per CDR3 protein. The sample consists of almost 250,000 distinct CDR3 sequences, 15% to 19% of them appearing once. The sequencing sample was made of PBMCs or a T cell subset sorted from them (not recorded which). All receptors come from an adult woman who had mild COVID-19 (a few samples of this study predate the infection). Cell type and time point are not known. Each CDR3 is given with its conserved first and last residue. Each record gives: V gene, J gene, CDR3 protein.

TRBV3-1	TRBJ2-1	CASSFSEYEQFF
TRBV12-3/TRBV12-4	TRBJ2-3	CASSYGQGGTDTQYF
TRBV4-1	TRBJ2-2	CASSQLGLAGGISNTGELFF
TRBV5-1	TRBJ2-2	CASSFSGGPGELFF
TRBV5-5	TRBJ2-5	CASSPLGVEETQYF
TRBV5-6	TRBJ1-2	CASSPDRARGYTF
TRBV28	TRBJ1-1	CRTGRAEAFF
TRBV19	TRBJ2-7	CASSGRLDEQYF
TRBV5-1	TRBJ2-3	CASSLWTSGKNNTQYF
TRBV10-3	TRBJ2-7	CAISGGDRRNYEQYF
TRBV7-2	TRBJ2-7	CASSLARPHEQYF
TRBV12-3/TRBV12-4	TRBJ2-1	CASTLGGQASWQFF
TRBV14	TRBJ1-4	CASSHPGKNEKLFF
TRBV5-1	TRBJ2-5	CASSLDPLSETQYF
TRBV29-1	TRBJ2-1	CSVDRGGGQGWEQFF
TRBV20-1	TRBJ1-5	CSARPTTPISKQPQHF
TRBV5-5	TRBJ1-5	CASSFYRDSNQPQHF
TRBV2	TRBJ2-3	CASQLPRGGITDTQYF
TRBV19	TRBJ2-7	CASSTRDGYEQYF
TRBV12-3/TRBV12-4	TRBJ1-5	CASSLYRGNQPQHF
TRBV7-3	TRBJ2-7	CASSPTHGHTYEQYF
TRBV19	TRBJ2-1	CASLSGGSYNEQFF
TRBV7-9	TRBJ2-2	CASSFRGSNTGELFF
TRBV4-3	TRBJ1-1	CASSQDVGTEAFF